Listed here are 4 T cell receptor beta chains from one sample, sequenced in a study of T cell repertoires in ileal Crohn's disease. Time point defined: neoterminal ileum biopsy at postoperative endoscopy, about 6 months after surgery. Measured with immunoSEQ multiplex PCR; TCRdb has only the in-frame clones, and not every one. The sample yields about 13,000 clones, more than 70% seen once. The specimen was ileal tissue. These receptors came from an adult with Crohn's disease.

This rearrangement joins TRBV15 to TRBJ2-1; D is uncertain. CDR1 and CDR2 from the germline V gene are LNHNV and YYDKDF (reference sequence). Trimming took 0 bases from V and 8 from J, leaving 17 bases between them. CDR3 length: 16 residues. The CDR3 DNA is TGTGCCACCAGCAGAGATCCGGAGTGGTTTAAGGATGAGCAGTTCTTC. This translates into CATSRDPEWFKDEQFF.

This chain uses TRBV21-1 with TRBJ2-1; the tabulated D call, TRBD2, remains unverified against the DNA. TRBV21-1 is a known pseudogene. The CDR3 is made up of 13 amino acids. CDR3 nucleotide sequence: TGTGCCAGCAGCAAAGATTACTACAATGAGCAGTTCTTC. It codes for CASSKDYYNEQFF.

The chain combines TRBV18 with TRBJ1-4, with D possibly TRBD1 on 5 matching bases. Trimming removed 2 bases from V and 5 bases from J, with 9 bases in between. The germline gives CDR1 KGHSH, CDR2 LQKENI. CDR3 length: 14 residues. Written as DNA, the CDR3 is TGTGCCAGCTCACCAATCAGGGAAAATGAAAAACTGTTTTTT. As protein: CASSPIRENEKLFF.

This rearrangement joins TRBV5-1 to TRBJ2-1, with D possibly being TRBD2 (6 bases). The CDR3 length is 13 residues. Trimming cost V 4 bases and J 4 bases, with 9 bases left between them. Germline CDR1 is SGHRS and CDR2 is YFSETQ. CDR3 amino acids: CASSAGLYNEQFF. The CDR3 DNA follows: TGCGCCAGCAGCGCGGGACTGTACAATGAGCAGTTCTTC.